The next 20 T cell receptor beta chains were all read from a single sample in a study of blood T cells in healthy people across ages (dated by TCRdb to between 2015 and 2017). The protocol used for the library was 5' RACE. This sample was sequenced with an Illumina HiSeq 2500. The second PCR ran for about 7 to 11 cycles and used a J-beta primer mix along with a sample-barcoded 5' primer. In-frame beta chains were kept once TCRdb had trimmed the public reads at Q25 with fastp and called clones with MiXCR. Every entry covers one CDR3 protein and lists the most common genes and DNA from its rows. A total of roughly 680,000 distinct CDR3 sequences appear in this sample, 49% of them only once. The ten largest account for about a third of the sample. Sequenced input: blood. These receptors all come from a woman aged 55-70 years in good health.

The table lists this clonotype with a few counts. V and J are TRBV5-1 and TRBJ2-2; D is ambiguous. This CDR3 is built from 14 residues. Germline values: CDR1 SGHRS, CDR2 YFSETQ. Trimming shortened V by 1 base and J by 6 bases, and 10 bases separated the two germline ends. DNA for the CDR3: TGCGCCAGCAGCTTGCTTCGGCAATCCGGGGAGCTGTTTTTT. Protein: CASSLLRQSGELFF.

The rearrangement joins TRBV18 to TRBJ2-7; no clear D gene. Trimming left V 6 bases short and J 2 bases short, with 14 bases between. The CDR3 is made up of 14 amino acids. The germline CDR1 and CDR2 sequences are KGHSH and LQKENI. The CDR3, as DNA: TGTGCCAGCTCTAACACAGACGGCACCTACGAGCAGTACTTC. It specifies CASSNTDGTYEQYF.

The V call is TRBV20-1, the J call TRBJ1-6, with D unresolved. Germline V gene sequence: CDR1 DFQATT, CDR2 SNEGSKA (reference sequence). V was shortened by 6 bases and J by 8 bases, with 17 bases between the two germline ends. This CDR3 has 14 residues. The CDR3 sequence is CSARAPSGDSPLHF. In DNA, the CDR3 is TGCAGTGCAAGGGCCCCATCTGGAGATTCACCCCTCCACTTT.

The chain is built from TRBV20-1 and TRBJ1-4; D is possibly TRBD1 (6 bases). Between the trimmed V and J ends, which lost 5 bases and 4 bases, there was a span of 8 bases. There are 12 residues in the CDR3. Germline V CDR1 and CDR2: DFQATT, SNEGSKA (reference sequence). CDR3 amino acids: CSAGGLNEKLFF. The CDR3 nucleotides read TGCAGTGCTGGGGGGCTTAATGAAAAACTGTTTTTT.

This clonotype has just a few counts. The gene calls are TRBV2 and TRBJ2-1, with D possibly matching TRBD1 (5 bases). The J call may be incorrect, as the DNA end agrees better with TRBJ2-7. The CDR3 runs 13 residues. Germline CDR1 reads SNHLY; CDR2 reads FYNNEI. The CDR3 sequence is CASSLTDYNEQYF. DNA for the CDR3: TGTGCCAGCAGTTTGACAGATTACAATGAGCAGTACTTC.

The V call is TRBV20-1, the J call TRBJ1-1; 9 bases align to TRBD1. The CDR3 covers 13 residues. Trimming removed 0 bases from V and 7 bases from J; junction bases left unmatched: 3. Per the germline V gene, CDR1 is DFQATT and CDR2 is SNEGSKA (reference sequence). CDR3 DNA: TGCAGTGCTAGAGAAGGGACAGGGCGTGAAGCTTTCTTT. Its translation: CSAREGTGREAFF.

This sequence joins TRBV15 and TRBJ2-4; D assignment may be TRBD1 or TRBD2 (6 bases each). Germline CDR1 is LNHNV and CDR2 is YYDKDF (reference sequence). V lost 0 bases to trimming and J lost 7 bases, with 13 bases between them. The CDR3 covers 15 residues. Here the CDR3 reads CATSRDQKGGNIQYF. The CDR3 nucleotides read TGTGCCACCAGCAGAGATCAGAAAGGGGGGAACATTCAGTACTTC.

The V call is TRBV27, the J call TRBJ2-1; no firm D call. This CDR3 spans 15 amino acids. Germline V gene lookup returns CDR1 MNHEY and CDR2 SMNVEV (reference sequence). With 3 bases removed from V and 5 bases from J, the gap between germline ends came to 14 bases. The CDR3 sequence is CASSFWLEGHNEQFF. For the CDR3, the DNA is TGTGCCAGCAGTTTCTGGCTGGAAGGGCACAATGAGCAGTTCTTC.

The rearrangement uses TRBV20-1 and TRBJ2-4, with 9 bases fitting TRBD1. The J call is in doubt because the DNA end fits TRBJ2-7 better. The CDR3 contains 15 residues. CDR1 and CDR2 (germline): DFQATT, SNEGSKA (reference sequence). The CDR3 is CSAEEIGTGYYEQYF. The CDR3 nucleotides read TGCAGTGCAGAAGAGATAGGGACAGGGTACTACGAGCAGTACTTC.

This clonotype was detected only a few times. DNA of the CDR3: TGCAGTGCACCGGGACAGCTAACTGAAGCTTTCTTT. It yields the protein CSAPGQLTEAFF. The chain uses TRBV20-1 and TRBJ1-1, with 7 bases that match TRBD1. CDR1 and CDR2 (germline): DFQATT, SNEGSKA (reference sequence). J was trimmed by 5 bases and V by 6 bases; bases with no gene match: 6. The CDR3 contains 12 residues.

The chain combines TRBV3-1 with TRBJ2-3; D is possibly TRBD1 or TRBD2 (5 bases each). The CDR3 is 15 amino acids. Trimming shortened V by 0 bases and J by 4 bases, and 11 bases separated the two germline ends. Germline V CDR1 and CDR2: LGHDT, YNNKEL (reference sequence). Here the CDR3 reads CASSQEWGSSDTQYF. The CDR3 DNA sequence: TGTGCCAGCAGCCAAGAGTGGGGGAGCTCAGATACGCAGTATTTT.

This clonotype was detected only a few times. The genes are TRBV18 and TRBJ1-2; D is ambiguous. The CDR3 totals 15 residues. Trimming left V 0 bases short and J 8 bases short, with 16 bases between. The germline V gene has CDR1 KGHSH and CDR2 LQKENI. CDR3 nucleotides: TGTGCCAGCTCACCACCATATCAACCAGCCCTCGGCTACACCTTC. It yields the protein CASSPPYQPALGYTF.

This clonotype was found a few times. V usage is TRBV7-9 and J usage is TRBJ2-7, with a possible D match to TRBD2 (5 bases). The germline V gene encodes CDR1 SEHNR and CDR2 FQNEAQ (reference sequence). The V gene lost 5 bases and the J gene lost 6 bases, with 14 bases spanning the gap. This CDR3 spans 13 amino acids. The CDR3 bases are TGTGCCAGCAGCCCGAGAACCGAGGGCGAGCAGTACTTC. This encodes CASSPRTEGEQYF.

The chain links TRBV7-6 to TRBJ2-3, with D perhaps TRBD1 (5 bases). The V gene's germline CDR1 is SGHVS and CDR2 FNYEAQ. Deletions cut 1 base from V and 3 bases from J, with 14 bases between. This CDR3 region has 16 residues. The CDR3, as DNA: TGTGCCAGCAGCTTAGATAGGGCAGGGCGAACAGATACGCAGTATTTT. Translation: CASSLDRAGRTDTQYF.

The chain links TRBV2 to TRBJ2-3; 13 nucleotides align to TRBD2. Germline V CDR1 and CDR2: SNHLY, FYNNEI. CDR3 length: 17 amino acids. J was trimmed by 3 bases and V by 4 bases; bases with no gene match: 7. This chain's CDR3 is CASSGWTSGSRTDTQYF. In DNA, the CDR3 is TGTGCCAGCAGTGGGTGGACTAGCGGGAGCAGAACAGATACGCAGTATTTT.

Worth noting for this clonotype: A clone one base away is much larger, so this may be a read error. The J gene is TRBJ2-1, the V gene TRBV2; D may be TRBD1 (5 bases). The CDR3 has 11 residues. Germline V gene data show CDR1 as SNHLY and CDR2 as FYNNEI. Trimming pared 3 bases from V and 10 bases from J, leaving 7 bases between. In DNA, the CDR3 is TGTGCCAGCAGTGATCGGACAGAGCAGTTCTTC. As protein: CASSDRTEQFF.

This chain uses TRBV4-2 with TRBJ2-1, with D unclear. Looked up from germline, CDR1 is LGHNA and CDR2 is YNFKEQ. V lost 0 bases and J lost 0, with 6 bases in between. The CDR3 consists of 15 residues. CDR3 bases: TGTGCCAGCAGCCAAGATCCCTTCTCCTACAATGAGCAGTTCTTC. It yields the protein CASSQDPFSYNEQFF.

To note about this clonotype: Since a much larger clone is just one base distant, this may be a read error. V is TRBV13 and J is TRBJ2-7, with D possibly TRBD1 on 6 matching bases. V gave up 5 bases and J gave up 2 bases, with 13 bases separating them. The CDR3 has 14 amino acids. CDR1 PRHDT and CDR2 FYEKMQ come from the germline V gene (reference sequence). The CDR3 nucleotides are TGTGCCAGCAGCCCAAGAGGACAGCCCTACGAGCAGTACTTC. Protein: CASSPRGQPYEQYF.

The sample holds a few counts of this clonotype. V is TRBV12-3 or TRBV12-4 and J is TRBJ2-3, with TRBD1 matching over 8 bases. This CDR3 region has 15 residues. V lost 7 bases and J lost 0; bases outside the gene matches: 6. The CDR3 nucleotides are TGTGCCAGCATCCATGGGGACAGGAGCACAGATACGCAGTATTTT. This sequence encodes CASIHGDRSTDTQYF.

This clonotype was counted only a few times. The V and J genes are TRBV20-1 and TRBJ1-1; no firm D call. The CDR3 covers 11 residues. Germline V lookup: CDR1 DFQATT, CDR2 SNEGSKA (reference sequence). The germline V and J ends were trimmed by 3 bases and 2 bases, with 4 bases remaining between them. CDR3 loop: CSASSNTEAFF. The CDR3 DNA follows: TGCAGTGCTAGTAGTAACACTGAAGCTTTCTTT.